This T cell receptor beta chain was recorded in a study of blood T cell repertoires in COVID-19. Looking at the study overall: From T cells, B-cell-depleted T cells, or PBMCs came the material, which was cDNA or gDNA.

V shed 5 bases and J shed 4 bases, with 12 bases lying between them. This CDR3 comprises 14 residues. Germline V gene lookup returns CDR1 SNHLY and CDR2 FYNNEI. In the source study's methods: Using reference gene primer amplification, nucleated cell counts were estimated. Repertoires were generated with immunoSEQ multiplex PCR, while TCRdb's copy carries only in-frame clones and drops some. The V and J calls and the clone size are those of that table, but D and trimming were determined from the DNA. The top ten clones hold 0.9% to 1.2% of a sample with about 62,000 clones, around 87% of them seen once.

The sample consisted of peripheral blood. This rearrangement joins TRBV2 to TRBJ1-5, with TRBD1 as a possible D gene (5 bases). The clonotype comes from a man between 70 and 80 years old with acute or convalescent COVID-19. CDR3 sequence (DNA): TGTGCCAGCAGTTCCGACAGTTTTAATCAGCCCCAGCATTTT. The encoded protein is CASSSDSFNQPQHF.